The 18 T cell receptor beta chains reported below all come from one sample, sequenced in a study of T cell responses to AZD1222 COVID-19 vaccine. Method: immunoSEQ multiplex PCR; TCRdb's copy keeps in-frame clones and lacks some. The table lists 140,000 to 150,000 clones, about 90% of them singletons. Sequencing was performed on peripheral blood, taken 28 days after the second AZD1222 dose. These receptors came from an adult who received the AZD1222 COVID-19 vaccine.

The J gene is TRBJ1-2, the V gene TRBV28; perhaps TRBD1 as D (6 bases). V was pared by 6 bases and J by 0 bases, with 14 bases between. Germline V gives CDR1 MDHEN, CDR2 SYDVKM. There are 15 residues in the CDR3. The CDR3 is CASSGGARTNYGYTF. Written as DNA, the CDR3 is TGTGCCAGCAGCGGGGGGGCCAGGACTAACTATGGCTACACCTTC.

The CDR3 nucleotides read TGTGCCAGCAGCCACTCCAGACTAGCGGGAGGCCCCTACGAGCAGTACTTC. Encoded protein: CASSHSRLAGGPYEQYF. The chain links TRBV3-1 (or the pseudogene TRBV3-2) to TRBJ2-7; the match to TRBD2 covers 13 bases. CDR1 is LGHDT and CDR2 is YNNKEL in the germline V gene (reference sequence). CDR3 length equals 17 residues. V trimming: 3 bases; J trimming: 2 bases; junction bases outside the gene matches: 7.

This clone was detected once. The chain uses TRBV7-2 and TRBJ1-2, with TRBD1 as a possible D gene (6 bases). V lost 5 bases and J lost 4, with 17 bases in between. The CDR3 has 15 residues. Looked up from germline, CDR1 is SGHTA and CDR2 is FQGNSA. For the CDR3, the DNA is TGTGCCAGCAGCCTCCCCACAGGGAACGTCTATGGCTACACCTTC. Translated, it gives CASSLPTGNVYGYTF.

This sequence joins TRBV6-5 and TRBJ1-3, with 7 nucleotides matching TRBD1. Germline V gene sequence: CDR1 MNHEY, CDR2 SVGAGI. The CDR3 has 15 amino acids. Trimming removed 6 bases from V and 4 bases from J; junction bases left unmatched: 9. CDR3 coding DNA: TGTGCCAGCAGACCCGACAGGGAACTGGGAAACACCATATATTTT. Its translation is CASRPDRELGNTIYF.

The rearrangement joins TRBV6-5 to TRBJ1-1; D is ambiguous. Germline V CDR1 and CDR2: MNHEY, SVGAGI. V lost 3 bases to trimming and J lost 0 bases, with 5 bases between them. This CDR3 has 13 residues. This CDR3 is CASSYELNTEAFF. The CDR3, as DNA: TGTGCCAGCAGTTATGAACTGAACACTGAAGCTTTCTTT.

The V gene is TRBV9, the J gene TRBJ1-1, with 7 bases identical to TRBD1. The germline V gene has CDR1 SGDLS and CDR2 YYNGEE. The CDR3 has 15 amino acids. Trimming at V came to 0 bases and at J to 0 bases, leaving 2 bases not matched to a gene. The CDR3 reads CASSVGQGVNTEAFF. As DNA, the CDR3 is TGTGCCAGCAGCGTAGGGCAGGGGGTGAACACTGAAGCTTTCTTT. Filled out from reference TRBV9 and TRBJ1-1, the complete variable domain reads DSGVTQTPKHLITATGQRVTLRCSPRSGDLSVYWYQQSLDQGLQFLIQYYNGEERAKGNILERFSAQQFPDLHSELNLSSLELGDSALYFCASSVGQGVNTEAFFGQGTRLTVV.

The rearrangement uses TRBV27 and TRBJ1-6; D call uncertain. With 2 bases removed from V and 2 bases from J, the gap between germline ends came to 16 bases. The CDR3 covers 18 residues. CDR1 MNHEY and CDR2 SMNVEV come from the germline V gene (reference sequence). The chain's CDR3 is CASSLRSRTGTYNSPLHF. The CDR3 nucleotides are TGTGCCAGCAGTTTAAGGTCCCGGACGGGAACCTATAATTCACCCCTCCACTTT.

This chain links TRBV28 with TRBJ2-7; D tentatively fits TRBD1 or TRBD2 (7 bases each). The V gene lost 6 bases and the J gene lost 3 bases, with 18 bases spanning the gap. Germline assignment: CDR1 MDHEN and CDR2 SYDVKM. This CDR3 has 15 amino acids. DNA of the CDR3: TGTGCCAGCAGGTCCCGTCAGGGGGGGGGCTACGAGCAGTACTTC. Protein product: CASRSRQGGGYEQYF.

V and J are TRBV7-2 and TRBJ1-2; no definite D call. V was clipped by 2 bases and J by 7 bases, with 11 bases between them. The CDR3 has 13 amino acids. From germline, CDR1 is SGHTA and CDR2 FQGNSA. CDR3 region: CASSLPAYRGYTF. The DNA for the CDR3 is TGTGCCAGCAGCTTACCCGCTTACCGTGGCTACACCTTC.

The chain combines TRBV28 with TRBJ2-7; D is ambiguous. Trimming pared 7 bases from V and 0 bases from J, leaving 13 bases between. Germline V gene sequence: CDR1 MDHEN, CDR2 SYDVKM. There are 14 residues in the CDR3. The CDR3 region has the DNA TGTGCCAGCAATTCCCCGGGTGCCTCCTACGAGCAGTACTTC. Translating gives CASNSPGASYEQYF.

This rearrangement joins TRBV7-2 to TRBJ2-1; D ambiguous. CDR1 is SGHTA and CDR2 is FQGNSA in the germline V gene. Deletions cut 0 bases from V and 0 bases from J, with 9 bases between. The CDR3 has 16 amino acids. The CDR3 DNA reads TGTGCCAGCAGCTTAGCTGTCGGCCGCTCCTACAATGAGCAGTTCTTC. Its protein is CASSLAVGRSYNEQFF.

This chain uses TRBV6-4 with TRBJ1-6; 8 bases agree with TRBD1. The CDR3 consists of 15 residues. Germline V gives CDR1 MRHNA, CDR2 SNTAGT. V shed 4 bases, J shed 7 bases, and the junction held 6 bases outside the gene matches. The CDR3 loop reads CASSGLQGVNSPLHF. The CDR3 DNA sequence: TGTGCCAGCAGTGGGCTACAGGGGGTAAATTCACCCCTCCACTTT.

This sequence joins TRBV29-1 and TRBJ1-3; D gene ambiguous. Germline V gene data show CDR1 as SQVTM and CDR2 as ANQGSEA. Trimming removed 4 bases from V and 9 bases from J, with 10 bases in between. The CDR3 has 11 residues. CDR3 sequence reads: CSVVGEGTIYF. DNA for the CDR3: TGCAGCGTTGTGGGAGAGGGCACCATATATTTT.

The chain joins TRBV28 to TRBJ1-4; perhaps TRBD1 as D (5 bases). The CDR3 length is 14 residues. The V gene's germline CDR1 is MDHEN and CDR2 SYDVKM. V was pared by 2 bases and J by 7 bases, with 11 bases between. The CDR3 reads CASSLIGVIEKLFF. The CDR3, as DNA: TGTGCCAGCAGTTTAATAGGGGTTATTGAAAAACTGTTTTTT.

The chain couples TRBV18 to TRBJ1-4, with 8 positions matching TRBD1. This CDR3 has 17 amino acids. J was trimmed by 1 base and V by 3 bases; bases with no gene match: 7. CDR1 is KGHSH, CDR2 LQKENI, per germline. The CDR3 DNA sequence: TGTGCCAGCTCACCCTCAGGGGACAGGAGAACTAATGAAAAACTGTTTTTT. Translated: CASSPSGDRRTNEKLFF.

This chain connects TRBV6-6 to TRBJ1-1; TRBD1 might be the D (6 bases). In germline, CDR1 is MNHNY, CDR2 SVGAGI (reference sequence). Trimming left V 6 bases short and J 1 base short, with 12 bases between. The length of the CDR3 is 14 residues. Here the CDR3 DNA reads TGTGCCAGCAGCCAAGGGGGAGAGAACACTGAAGCTTTCTTT. Translated, it gives CASSQGGENTEAFF.

The chain joins TRBV28 to TRBJ1-6; 9 bases agree with TRBD1. Germline lookup yields CDR1 MDHEN and CDR2 SYDVKM. The CDR3 extends over 16 amino acids. V lost 6 bases and J lost 14; bases outside the gene matches: 17. The chain's CDR3 is CASSPPGQGRSAALHF. DNA of the CDR3: TGTGCCAGCAGCCCACCGGGACAGGGTAGATCTGCAGCCCTCCACTTT.

The chain uses TRBV5-1 and TRBJ2-2, with TRBD2 matching 7 bases. The V gene's germline CDR1 is SGHRS and CDR2 YFSETQ. Germline trimming cut 0 bases from V and 4 bases from J; bases unmatched to any gene: 6. The CDR3 sequence is 16 residues long. The DNA of the CDR3 is TGCGCCAGCAGCTTGGCTGCTAGCGGACCCACCGGGGAGCTGTTTTTT. Protein sequence: CASSLAASGPTGELFF.